These 11 T cell receptor beta chains were all obtained from the same sample, sequenced in a study of blood T cell repertoires in COVID-19. Generated by immunoSEQ multiplex PCR, the TCRdb table keeps only in-frame clones and is missing some. Found here are approximately 240,000 clones, 70% to 85% of them singletons; the top ten hold more than 4.5%. Material: peripheral blood. The receptors shown here come from a woman of 80 years or more with active or convalescent COVID-19.

The chain joins TRBV6-5 to TRBJ1-6; maybe TRBD1 (6 bases). The CDR3 is made up of 15 amino acids. The germline V gene has CDR1 MNHEY and CDR2 SVGAGI. V gave up 3 bases and J gave up 9 bases, with 15 bases separating them. CDR3 protein: CASSYILDSRSPLHF. CDR3 coding DNA: TGTGCCAGCAGTTATATTTTGGACAGTCGTTCACCCCTCCACTTT.

Regarding this clone: Within the sample, other DNA sequences also encode this same CDR3. The chain has TRBV5-1 and TRBJ1-1; the match to TRBD1 covers 7 bases. Germline V CDR1 and CDR2: SGHRS, YFSETQ. This CDR3 has 16 amino acids. Trimming removed 0 bases from V and 0 bases from J; junction bases left unmatched: 5. In DNA form, the CDR3 reads TGCGCCAGCAGCTTGGGACAGGGCCTTATGAACACTGAAGCTTTCTTT. Translating gives CASSLGQGLMNTEAFF.

Written as DNA, the CDR3 is TGCGCCAGCAGCTCAGGGACTAGCGGGGTCGCCTACGAGCAGTACTTC. This translates into CASSSGTSGVAYEQYF. The rearrangement joins TRBV5-1 to TRBJ2-7; TRBD2 agrees at 13 bases. J lost 2 bases, V lost 3 bases, and 5 bases had no gene match. The CDR3 spans 16 residues. CDR1 and CDR2 from the germline V gene are SGHRS and YFSETQ.

The rearrangement links TRBV6-5 to TRBJ2-2, with 11 nucleotides matching TRBD2. The CDR3 loop spans 15 amino acids. Germline V gene data show CDR1 as MNHEY and CDR2 as SVGAGI. Unmatched junction bases numbered 4, after V lost 2 bases and J lost 8 bases. The CDR3 DNA reads TGTGCCAGCAGTTACCTCGCTAGCGGGAGGGGGGAGCTGTTTTTT. Its protein is CASSYLASGRGELFF.

The V gene is TRBV7-6, the J gene TRBJ1-3, with TRBD1 as a possible D gene (6 bases). The CDR3 is 15 residues long. V was shortened by 4 bases and J by 4 bases, with 14 bases between the two germline ends. CDR1 SGHVS and CDR2 FNYEAQ come from the germline V gene. CDR3 in DNA: TGTGCCAGCAGCTCCGGACAGCCCCGAGGAAACACCATATATTTT. Encoded protein: CASSSGQPRGNTIYF.

This chain uses TRBV4-2 with TRBJ2-4, with 9 bases matching TRBD1. CDR1 and CDR2 (germline): LGHNA, YNFKEQ. CDR3 size: 17 residues. V shed 0 bases, J shed 6 bases, and the junction held 9 bases outside the gene matches. CDR3 region: CASSQDPLTGGRNIQYF. The CDR3 DNA is TGTGCCAGCAGCCAAGATCCCTTGACAGGGGGGCGAAACATTCAGTACTTC.

This sequence joins TRBV5-1 and TRBJ1-2; possibly TRBD1 for D (5 bases). The germline V and J ends were trimmed by 4 bases and 6 bases, with 19 bases remaining between them. From germline, CDR1 is SGHRS and CDR2 YFSETQ. The CDR3 runs to 15 residues. For the CDR3, the DNA is TGCGCCAGCAGCCCCATACAGCCGACAGTTAATGGCTACACCTTC. Its translation: CASSPIQPTVNGYTF.

The sample holds one count of this clone. The rearrangement joins TRBV5-1 to TRBJ2-3, with D unresolved. The V gene lost 1 base and the J gene lost 0 bases, with 9 bases spanning the gap. The CDR3 contains 15 residues. Germline loops: CDR1 SGHRS, CDR2 YFSETQ. In nucleotides, the CDR3 is TGCGCCAGCAGCTTGATGCCAACTAGCACAGATACGCAGTATTTT. This encodes CASSLMPTSTDTQYF.

This clone was seen a single time. The V call is TRBV29-1, the J call TRBJ2-5; the match to TRBD1 covers 8 bases. Looked up from germline, CDR1 is SQVTM and CDR2 is ANQGSEA. This CDR3 is 14 amino acids long. The V and J ends lost 7 bases and 3 bases, in that order; junction bases with no gene match: 10. The CDR3 is CSAVGRGREETQYF. As DNA, the CDR3 is TGCAGCGCCGTCGGCAGGGGGCGGGAAGAGACCCAGTACTTC.

Comments on this clone: Other DNA sequences in the sample encode the same CDR3. This rearrangement joins TRBV5-1 to TRBJ1-1, with D maybe TRBD1 (6 bases). V was clipped by 4 bases and J by 1 base, with 8 bases between them. The CDR3 has 13 residues. The germline gives CDR1 SGHRS, CDR2 YFSETQ. The CDR3 DNA sequence: TGCGCCAGCAGCCAACAGGGGAACACTGAAGCTTTCTTT. The encoded protein is CASSQQGNTEAFF. Full variable domain (rest looked up from reference TRBV5-1 and TRBJ1-1): KAGVTQTPRYLIKTRGQQVTLSCSPISGHRSVSWYQQTPGQGLQFLFEYFSETQRNKGNFPGRFSGRQFSNSRSEMNVSTLELGDSALYLCASSQQGNTEAFFGQGTRLTVV.

In regard to this clone: Different DNA sequences within this sample yield the same CDR3. The rearrangement links TRBV5-1 to TRBJ1-1; 7 bases agree with TRBD1. V shed 2 bases and J 5 bases; nucleotides not matched to a gene: 3. Germline CDR1 SGHRS, CDR2 YFSETQ. The CDR3 has 13 residues. CDR3: CASSLTGVTEAFF. The CDR3 region has the DNA TGCGCCAGCAGCTTAACAGGGGTAACTGAAGCTTTCTTT.